The 27 T cell receptor beta chains below were found in one sample sequenced in a study of blood T cell repertoires in COVID-19. The table came from immunoSEQ multiplex PCR; TCRdb's copy has only in-frame clones and leaves some out. Found here are around 300,000 clones, 83% of them singletons; the top ten hold 2.5% to 3%. Sequencing input: peripheral blood. These receptors came from a man aged 25-45 years with active or convalescent COVID-19.

The J gene is TRBJ2-3, the V gene TRBV6-7; D is perhaps TRBD1 (5 bases). TRBV6-7 is annotated as an ORF whose role is uncertain. The CDR3 consists of 16 residues. Trimming shortened V by 6 bases and J by 0 bases, and 16 bases separated the two germline ends. Here the CDR3 reads CASSPQGGTSTDTQYF. The CDR3 nucleotides read TGTGCCAGCAGCCCCCAGGGCGGAACTAGCACAGATACGCAGTATTTT.

V and J are TRBV27 and TRBJ2-7, with 10 bases that match TRBD2. The CDR3 is 16 amino acids. With 5 bases clipped from V and 4 bases from J, the junction kept 11 bases outside the gene matches. Germline loops: CDR1 MNHEY, CDR2 SMNVEV (reference sequence). In DNA, the CDR3 is TGTGCCAGCAGTCGTTACTCTAGCGGGAGTTTATACGAGCAGTACTTC. The encoded protein is CASSRYSSGSLYEQYF.

The genes are TRBV4-3 and TRBJ1-2; a weak D match, TRBD1 (6 bases). V was clipped by 3 bases and J by 6 bases, with 14 bases between them. Germline assignment: CDR1 LGHNA and CDR2 YSLEER. The CDR3 contains 14 residues. CDR3 sequence: CASSHAGGYDGYTF. The CDR3 nucleotides read TGCGCCAGCAGCCATGCGGGGGGCTACGATGGCTACACCTTC.

The rearrangement links TRBV24-1 to TRBJ2-1; 10 nucleotides match TRBD2. CDR3 length: 15 residues. The V gene end was trimmed by 4 bases and the J gene end by 6 bases; junction bases not matched to a gene: 5. Germline V CDR1 and CDR2: KGHDR, SFDVKD. CDR3 residues: CATSDRLAGGNEQFF. In DNA form, the CDR3 reads TGTGCCACCAGTGACCGACTAGCGGGCGGCAATGAGCAGTTCTTC.

This rearrangement joins TRBV7-6 to TRBJ1-2; perhaps TRBD1 as D (5 bases). Trimming pared 8 bases from V and 4 bases from J, leaving 20 bases between. The CDR3 totals 15 residues. The germline V gene encodes CDR1 SGHVS and CDR2 FNYEAQ. The CDR3 protein is CASRLTGTGSYGYTF. The CDR3 region has the DNA TGTGCCAGCCGACTTACTGGCACAGGTTCCTATGGCTACACCTTC.

The chain uses TRBV24-1 and TRBJ1-2; 7 positions agree with TRBD1. Germline V gene data show CDR1 as KGHDR and CDR2 as SFDVKD. CDR3 size: 13 residues. The junction had 7 bases not matched to a gene; V was cut back by 0 bases and J by 13 bases. The CDR3, as DNA: TGTGCCACCAGTGATTTGAGAGGGGGCTATCGCACCTTC. Its protein is CATSDLRGGYRTF.

The rearrangement uses TRBV4-3 and TRBJ1-1; TRBD1 aligns across 7 bases. Per germline, CDR1 LGHNA and CDR2 YSLEER. The CDR3 is 15 amino acids. V shed 3 bases and J 1 base; nucleotides not matched to a gene: 5. CDR3 sequence reads: CASSHIYRGNTEAFF. Here the CDR3 DNA reads TGCGCCAGCAGCCACATCTACAGGGGGAACACTGAAGCTTTCTTT.

The chain couples TRBV6-5 to TRBJ1-1; the match to TRBD1 covers 10 bases. The V segment lost 4 bases and the J segment 0 bases; nucleotides outside the gene matches: 2. CDR3 length equals 15 residues. CDR1 is MNHEY and CDR2 is SVGAGI in the germline V gene. The chain's CDR3 is CASSSGQGMNTEAFF. CDR3 nucleotide sequence: TGTGCCAGCAGTTCGGGACAGGGGATGAACACTGAAGCTTTCTTT.

Concerning this clone: This sample includes further DNA sequences coding for the same CDR3. This chain connects TRBV15 to TRBJ1-2; D possibly corresponds to TRBD1 (6 bases). The CDR3 totals 12 residues. Trimming pared 1 base from V and 6 bases from J, leaving 6 bases between. CDR1 is LNHNV, CDR2 YYDKDF, per germline (reference sequence). CDR3 sequence: CATSRAGDGYTF. The CDR3 nucleotides read TGTGCCACCAGCAGAGCAGGGGATGGCTACACCTTC.

The chain links TRBV4-3 to TRBJ2-3, with TRBD2 identical over 9 bases. CDR3 length: 16 residues. CDR1 is LGHNA and CDR2 is YSLEER in the germline V gene. Trimming took 4 bases from V and 5 from J; bases not matched to a gene: 10. In nucleotides, the CDR3 is TGCGCCAGCAGCCTTCACCGCGGGGGGGCCCTAGATACGCAGTATTTT. Residues: CASSLHRGGALDTQYF.

As DNA, the CDR3 is TGTGCCAGCAGCCAAGCCTCCGGGACACCGAGAGGCGGGGAGCTGTTTTTT. Amino acid sequence: CASSQASGTPRGGELFF. The chain couples TRBV4-2 to TRBJ2-2, with D maybe TRBD1 (6 bases). This CDR3 region has 17 residues. The germline V gene has CDR1 LGHNA and CDR2 YNFKEQ. Trimming took off 1 base at V and 7 bases at J, with 19 bases between the two ends.

This clone came up a few times. The chain recombines TRBV3-1 (or the pseudogene TRBV3-2) with TRBJ2-1; a weak D match, TRBD2 (5 bases). The CDR3 spans 14 residues. CDR1 is LGHDT, CDR2 YNNKEL, per germline (reference sequence). Trimming left V 0 bases short and J 8 bases short, with 11 bases between. The CDR3 DNA reads as TGTGCCAGCAGCCAAGACGCGAGGGTAGATGAGCAGTTCTTC. The encoded protein is CASSQDARVDEQFF.

The V gene is TRBV12-3 or TRBV12-4, the J gene TRBJ1-5; D unclear. This CDR3 comprises 13 residues. The V and J ends lost 4 bases and 1 base respectively, with 5 bases between them. The CDR3 region has the DNA TGTGCCAGCAGTTCGGTGAGCAATCAGCCCCAGCATTTT. This encodes CASSSVSNQPQHF.

The CDR3 here is CASSRGQGAQEKLFF. The CDR3 nucleotides read TGCGCCAGCAGCCGAGGACAGGGGGCGCAGGAAAAACTGTTTTTT. J is TRBJ1-4 and V is TRBV4-1, with 11 bases matching TRBD1. In germline, CDR1 is MGHRA, CDR2 YSYEKL. J was trimmed by 8 bases and V by 4 bases; bases with no gene match: 6. The CDR3 runs 15 residues.

The CDR3 DNA is TGTGCCAGCAGCCAAGACAGGGGACACGAAAAACTGTTTTTT. Its translation is CASSQDRGHEKLFF. The chain employs TRBV4-2 and TRBJ1-4, with a tentative D call TRBD1 (6 bases). The CDR3 has 14 amino acids. Germline V lookup: CDR1 LGHNA, CDR2 YNFKEQ. V lost 0 bases and J lost 8, with 10 bases in between.

This chain connects TRBV28 to TRBJ1-2; no firm D call. V was trimmed by 6 bases and J by 5 bases, leaving 16 bases between them. The CDR3 is 14 residues long. Germline V lookup: CDR1 MDHEN, CDR2 SYDVKM. CDR3 DNA: TGTGCCAGCAGCTGGACTCCCGCGGGGTATGGCTACACCTTC. This gives the protein CASSWTPAGYGYTF.

The chain joins TRBV7-2 to TRBJ1-3; possible D gene TRBD1, 6 bases. Deletions cut 2 bases from V and 3 bases from J, with 11 bases between. CDR3 length: 15 residues. The germline CDR1 and CDR2 sequences are SGHTA and FQGNSA. CDR3 DNA sequence: TGTGCCAGCAGCTTACAGGGGCTAGGTGGAAACACCATATATTTT. Protein: CASSLQGLGGNTIYF.

CDR3 sequence (DNA): TGCGCCAGCAGCGGACTAGCGGGGGGAACCGGGGAGCTGTTTTTT. Translated, it gives CASSGLAGGTGELFF. The chain carries TRBV5-1 and TRBJ2-2, with 14 bases aligning to TRBD2. The CDR3 runs 15 residues. V lost 4 bases to trimming and J lost 5 bases; unmatched junction nucleotides: 1. Per the germline V gene, CDR1 is SGHRS and CDR2 is YFSETQ.

The chain joins TRBV28 to TRBJ2-3; tentative D call: TRBD1 (6 bases). Looked up from germline, CDR1 is MDHEN and CDR2 is SYDVKM. V was pared by 7 bases and J by 4 bases, with 21 bases between. The CDR3 sequence is 16 residues long. CDR3 DNA: TGTGCCAGCACCCGGTCGGCAGGGGCTTGGGCAGATACGCAGTATTTT. Translation: CASTRSAGAWADTQYF. Full variable domain (rest looked up from reference TRBV28 and TRBJ2-3): DVKVTQSSRYLVKRTGEKVFLECVQDMDHENMFWYRQDPGLGLRLIYFSYDVKMKEKGDIPEGYSVSREKKERFSLILESASTNQTSMYLCASTRSAGAWADTQYFGPGTRLTVL.

This chain connects TRBV6-5 to TRBJ2-5; weak D call: TRBD1 (7 bases). The CDR3 covers 15 residues. Germline V gene data show CDR1 as MNHEY and CDR2 as SVGAGI. The V end was cut by 6 bases, the J end by 3 bases, with 17 bases between. The CDR3 is CASRRGYRGKETQYF. The CDR3, as DNA: TGTGCCAGCAGACGGGGGTACAGGGGTAAAGAGACCCAGTACTTC.

This chain joins TRBV29-1 and TRBJ1-1; the match to TRBD1 covers 7 bases. The CDR3 runs to 13 residues. Germline assignment: CDR1 SQVTM and CDR2 ANQGSEA. J gave up 4 bases and V 6 bases, and 8 bases lay outside the gene matches. The CDR3 coding sequence is TGCAGCGTGGGGACAGAAGTCCGCACTGAAGCTTTCTTT. Its protein product is CSVGTEVRTEAFF.

This sequence joins TRBV19 and TRBJ1-2; the D is unclear. V lost 6 bases to trimming and J lost 4 bases, with 12 bases between them. CDR3 size: 13 residues. The germline V gene has CDR1 LNHDA and CDR2 SQIVND (reference sequence). CDR3 protein: CASRYGEFYGYTF. CDR3 in DNA: TGTGCCAGTAGATATGGGGAGTTCTATGGCTACACCTTC.

V usage is TRBV7-3 and J usage is TRBJ2-1, with TRBD2 matching over 7 bases. Looked up from germline, CDR1 is SGHTA and CDR2 is FQGTGA. CDR3 length equals 19 residues. Trimming took 3 bases from V and 4 from J; bases not matched to a gene: 18. CDR3 in amino acids: CASSFRAGVDFPSYNEQFF. The CDR3 coding sequence is TGTGCCAGCAGCTTTCGGGCGGGAGTAGATTTTCCAAGTTACAATGAGCAGTTCTTC. Full variable domain (rest looked up from reference TRBV7-3 and TRBJ2-1): GAGVSQTPSNKVTEKGKYVELRCDPISGHTALYWYRQSLGQGPEFLIYFQGTGAADDSGLPNDRFFAVRPEGSVSTLKIQRTERGDSAVYLCASSFRAGVDFPSYNEQFFGPGTRLTVL.

The chain carries TRBV6-1 and TRBJ1-3; D unresolved. The CDR3 runs to 13 residues. V lost 1 base and J lost 4, with 5 bases in between. Germline loops: CDR1 MNHNS, CDR2 SASEGT. The CDR3 DNA follows: TGTGCCAGCAGTGAAGTACGGGGAAACACCATATATTTT. This encodes CASSEVRGNTIYF.

The chain recombines TRBV27 with TRBJ1-5; tentative D call: TRBD1 (5 bases). V dropped 5 bases and J dropped 1 base, with 9 bases sitting between them. The CDR3 covers 14 residues. Per the germline V gene, CDR1 is MNHEY and CDR2 is SMNVEV (reference sequence). The CDR3 DNA is TGTGCCAGCAGTAGGGAGGGGAGCAATCAGCCCCAGCATTTT. As protein: CASSREGSNQPQHF.

Comment on this clone: Different DNA sequences within this sample yield the same CDR3. The gene calls are TRBV6-6 and TRBJ2-5, with a tentative D call TRBD2 (5 bases). From germline, CDR1 is MNHNY and CDR2 SVGAGI (reference sequence). The CDR3 consists of 13 residues. V lost 0 bases, J lost 5 bases, and 7 bases lay in between. The CDR3 nucleotides read TGTGCCAGCAGTTACTCGACGGGGGAGACCCAGTACTTC. Amino acids: CASSYSTGETQYF.

Here the CDR3 DNA reads TGTGCCAGCAGACAAGTACAGGGCTATGGCTACACCTTC. Encoded protein: CASRQVQGYGYTF. The chain couples TRBV6-5 to TRBJ1-2; D perhaps matches TRBD1 (6 bases). Germline V lookup: CDR1 MNHEY, CDR2 SVGAGI. The CDR3 sequence is 13 residues long. The germline V and J ends were trimmed by 6 bases and 4 bases, with 12 bases remaining between them.